Below are 11 T cell receptor beta chains sequenced from a single sample in a study of early T cells in non-severe SARS-CoV-2 infection. TCRdb re-called the 5' RACE reads with MiXCR, one entry per CDR3 protein. The data show roughly 34,000 distinct CDR3 sequences, roughly 4.5% seen once. The sequencing input was whole blood. The receptors derive from an adult who was a healthcare worker with PCR-confirmed SARS-CoV-2 infection or an uninfected control (not recorded which).

This clonotype was seen repeatedly, ten times or more. The chain has TRBV30 and TRBJ1-2, with D maybe TRBD1 (5 bases). The V and J ends lost 2 bases and 6 bases respectively, with 22 bases between them. The CDR3 spans 16 residues. The germline gives CDR1 GTSNPN, CDR2 SVGIG (reference sequence). CDR3 amino acids: CAWSPRDVGYRNGYTF. CDR3 DNA: TGTGCCTGGAGTCCAAGGGACGTCGGGTACAGGAATGGCTACACCTTC.

This clonotype was seen at least ten times. V usage is TRBV11-2 and J usage is TRBJ1-2, with D hard to call. The V end lost 1 base, the J end lost 0 bases, and 9 bases lay between the germline ends. The CDR3 spans 15 residues. Germline V gene data show CDR1 as SGHAT and CDR2 as FQNNGV. The CDR3 DNA reads as TGTGCCAGCAGCTTAGCTGGTCCAGCTAACTATGGCTACACCTTC. Protein: CASSLAGPANYGYTF.

This clonotype was counted at least ten times. V and J are TRBV28 and TRBJ1-5; D is ambiguous. Germline CDR1 reads MDHEN; CDR2 reads SYDVKM. The CDR3 spans 14 residues. The ends were cut back, 0 bases at V and 4 bases at J, with 7 bases in the middle. The CDR3 loop reads CASSLWQANQPQHF. The CDR3 DNA is TGTGCCAGCAGTTTATGGCAGGCAAATCAGCCCCAGCATTTT.

This clonotype was observed many times. The CDR3 spells CASSLAAGPTQYF. The CDR3 region has the DNA TGCGCCAGCAGCTTGGCGGCAGGCCCTACGCAGTATTTT. J is TRBJ2-3 and V is TRBV5-1, with D unclear. This CDR3 spans 13 amino acids. With 0 bases removed from V and 8 bases from J, the gap between germline ends came to 10 bases. In germline, CDR1 is SGHRS, CDR2 YFSETQ.

This clonotype appeared many times. The V call is TRBV10-1, the J call TRBJ2-1, with 9 bases aligning to TRBD1. This CDR3 spans 16 amino acids. The J segment lost 6 bases and the V segment lost 0 bases, leaving 6 bases of the junction unmatched. CDR1 and CDR2 from the germline V gene are WNHNN and SYGVQD (reference sequence). The CDR3 DNA follows: TGCGCCAGCAGTGAGTCAACTGGGACAGGGATCAATGAGCAGTTCTTC. Protein product: CASSESTGTGINEQFF.

There are many counts of this clonotype. The chain carries TRBV9 and TRBJ2-2, with unresolved D. V was clipped by 2 bases and J by 0 bases, with 5 bases between them. CDR3 size: 14 residues. The V gene's germline CDR1 is SGDLS and CDR2 YYNGEE. CDR3 nucleotide sequence: TGTGCCAGCAGCGTTATATCGAACACCGGGGAGCTGTTTTTT. It specifies CASSVISNTGELFF.

V is TRBV18 and J is TRBJ1-2; D remains unclear. This CDR3 comprises 13 residues. The germline V gene encodes CDR1 KGHSH and CDR2 LQKENI. With 3 bases removed from V and 4 bases from J, the gap between germline ends came to 9 bases. The CDR3 loop reads CASSPSQSYGYTF. CDR3 nucleotide sequence: TGTGCCAGCTCACCGTCGCAAAGCTATGGCTACACCTTC.

This clonotype turned up a few times. This chain connects TRBV20-1 to TRBJ2-1; 10 bases line up with TRBD2. The CDR3 is 14 amino acids. The V gene end was trimmed by 1 base and the J gene end by 13 bases; junction bases not matched to a gene: 10. Germline V gene lookup returns CDR1 DFQATT and CDR2 SNEGSKA (reference sequence). In DNA form, the CDR3 reads TGCAGTGCTAGAGCCCCATCCACTAGCGGGGCTCAGTTCTTC. Translating gives CSARAPSTSGAQFF.

There are a few counts of this clonotype. The CDR3 DNA reads TGTGCCAGCAGTGGAAAACAGGGACAACAAGGAGGAAAACTGTTTTTT. This codes for CASSGKQGQQGGKLFF. J is TRBJ1-4 and V is TRBV6-1; maybe TRBD1 (6 bases). CDR1 and CDR2 from the germline V gene are MNHNS and SASEGT. The CDR3 is made up of 16 amino acids. V lost 4 bases and J lost 10, with 22 bases in between.

The genes are TRBV4-3 and TRBJ1-1; D gene unclear. V lost 0 bases, J lost 4 bases, and 15 bases lay in between. This CDR3 has 16 amino acids. From germline, CDR1 is LGHNA and CDR2 YSLEER. CDR3 sequence reads: CASSQDRLGFSTEAFF. The DNA for the CDR3 is TGCGCCAGCAGCCAAGATCGTTTGGGGTTTAGCACTGAAGCTTTCTTT.

The sample holds many counts of this clonotype. The chain couples TRBV7-6 to TRBJ1-1; perhaps TRBD1 as D (6 bases). The V gene's germline CDR1 is SGHVS and CDR2 FNYEAQ. The CDR3 is 16 residues long. V dropped 0 bases and J dropped 5 bases, with 16 bases sitting between them. The CDR3 region is CASSLAAHRDSTEAFF. The CDR3, as DNA: TGTGCCAGCAGCTTAGCGGCCCACAGGGATTCAACTGAAGCTTTCTTT.